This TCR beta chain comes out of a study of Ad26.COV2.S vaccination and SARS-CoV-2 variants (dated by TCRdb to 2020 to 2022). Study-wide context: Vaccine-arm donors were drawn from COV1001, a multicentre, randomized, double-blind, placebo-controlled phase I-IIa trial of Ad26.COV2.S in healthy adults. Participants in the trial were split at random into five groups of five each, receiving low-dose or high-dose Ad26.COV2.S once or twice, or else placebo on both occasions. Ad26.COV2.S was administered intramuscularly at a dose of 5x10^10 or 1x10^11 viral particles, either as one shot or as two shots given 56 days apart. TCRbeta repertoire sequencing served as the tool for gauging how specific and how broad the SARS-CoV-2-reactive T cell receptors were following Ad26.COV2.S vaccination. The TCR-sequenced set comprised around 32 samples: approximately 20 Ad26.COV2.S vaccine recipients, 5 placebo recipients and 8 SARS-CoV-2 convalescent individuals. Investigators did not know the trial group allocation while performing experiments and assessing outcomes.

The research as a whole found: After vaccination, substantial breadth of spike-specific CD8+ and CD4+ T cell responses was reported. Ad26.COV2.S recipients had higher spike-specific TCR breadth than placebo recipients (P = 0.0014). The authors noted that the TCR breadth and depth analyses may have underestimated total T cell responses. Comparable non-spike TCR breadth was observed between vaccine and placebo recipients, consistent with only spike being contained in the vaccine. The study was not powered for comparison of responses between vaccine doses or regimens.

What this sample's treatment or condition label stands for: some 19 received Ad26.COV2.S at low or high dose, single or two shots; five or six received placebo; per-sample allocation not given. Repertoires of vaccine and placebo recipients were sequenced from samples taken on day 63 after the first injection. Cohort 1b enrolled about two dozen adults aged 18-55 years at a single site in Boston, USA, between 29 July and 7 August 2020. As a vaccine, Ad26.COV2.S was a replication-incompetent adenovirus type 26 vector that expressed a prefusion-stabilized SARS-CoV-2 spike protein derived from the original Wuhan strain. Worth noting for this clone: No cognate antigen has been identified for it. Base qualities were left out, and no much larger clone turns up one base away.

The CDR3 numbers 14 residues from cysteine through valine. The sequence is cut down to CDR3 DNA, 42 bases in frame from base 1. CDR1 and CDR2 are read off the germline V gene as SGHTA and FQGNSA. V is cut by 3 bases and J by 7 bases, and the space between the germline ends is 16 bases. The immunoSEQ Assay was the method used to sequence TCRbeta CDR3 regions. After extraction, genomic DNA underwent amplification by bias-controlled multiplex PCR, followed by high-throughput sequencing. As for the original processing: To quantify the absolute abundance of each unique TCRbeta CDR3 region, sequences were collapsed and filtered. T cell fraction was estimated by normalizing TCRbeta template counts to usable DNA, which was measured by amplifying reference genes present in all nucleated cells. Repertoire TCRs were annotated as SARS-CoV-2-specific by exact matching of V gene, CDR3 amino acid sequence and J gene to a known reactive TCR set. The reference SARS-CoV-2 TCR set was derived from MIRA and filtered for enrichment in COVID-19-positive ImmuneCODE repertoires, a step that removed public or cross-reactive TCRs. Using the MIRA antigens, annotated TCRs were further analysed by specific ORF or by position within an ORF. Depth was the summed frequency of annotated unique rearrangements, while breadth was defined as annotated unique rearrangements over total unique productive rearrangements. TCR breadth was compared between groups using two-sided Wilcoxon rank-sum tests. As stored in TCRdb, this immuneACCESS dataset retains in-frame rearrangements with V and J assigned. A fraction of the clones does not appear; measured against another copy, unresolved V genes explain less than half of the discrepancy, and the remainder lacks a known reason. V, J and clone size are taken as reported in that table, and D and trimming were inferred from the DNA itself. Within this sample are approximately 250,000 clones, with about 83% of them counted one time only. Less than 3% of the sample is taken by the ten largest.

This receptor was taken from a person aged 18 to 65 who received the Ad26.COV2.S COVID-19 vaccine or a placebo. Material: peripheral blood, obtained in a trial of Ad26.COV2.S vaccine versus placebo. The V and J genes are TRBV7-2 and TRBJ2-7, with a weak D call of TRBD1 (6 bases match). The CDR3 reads CASSFRDPRGEQYV. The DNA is TGTGCCAGCAGCTTTCGGGACCCTAGGGGGGAGCAGTACGTC.